Below, one TCR beta chain is given with its context. Its antigen remains unidentified. The sample originates from a study of beta chain features in type 1 diabetes. Study summary: Examined across all samples were around 110 million sorted cells.

Study results and limitations: Although PCR might favor shorter templates, it would do so equally in patients and controls. HLA effects on TCRB rearrangement stayed unresolved here.

The whole isolated RNA underwent reverse transcription, so sequencing captured expressed TCRB transcripts. Roughly 3.5 million reads per sample on average were obtained from naive, central memory and regulatory T cell samples. Sequenced by immunoSEQ multiplex PCR; TCRdb stores in-frame clones only, minus some. The data hold 900,000 or so clones, with 17% observed a single time. The junction had 8 bases not matched to a gene; V was cut back by 4 bases and J by 2 bases. The CDR3 extends over 17 amino acids. CDR1 and CDR2 (germline): SGHRS, YFSETQ. The sequenced sample consisted of naive CD4+ T cells from blood. The V call is TRBV5-1, the J call TRBJ2-2, with 10 bases aligning to TRBD2. The TCR originated in a woman aged 18-35 years in good health. Here the CDR3 reads CASSTGLARQNTGELFF. DNA of the CDR3: TGCGCCAGCAGCACGGGACTAGCGAGACAAAACACCGGGGAGCTGTTTTTT.